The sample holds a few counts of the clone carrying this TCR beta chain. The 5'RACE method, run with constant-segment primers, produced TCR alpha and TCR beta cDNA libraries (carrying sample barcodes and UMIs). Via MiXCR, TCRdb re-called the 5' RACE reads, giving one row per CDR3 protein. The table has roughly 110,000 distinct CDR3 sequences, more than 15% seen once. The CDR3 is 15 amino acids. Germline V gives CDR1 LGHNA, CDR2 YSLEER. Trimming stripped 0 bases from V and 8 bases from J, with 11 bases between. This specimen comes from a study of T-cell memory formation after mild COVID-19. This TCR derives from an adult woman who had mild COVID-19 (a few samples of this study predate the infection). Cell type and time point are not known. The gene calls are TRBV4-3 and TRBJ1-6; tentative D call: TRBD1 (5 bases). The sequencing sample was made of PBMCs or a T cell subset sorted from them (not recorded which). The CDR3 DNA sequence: TGCGCCAGCAGCCAAGATCAGGGCAGGGATTCACCCCTCCACTTT. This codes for CASSQDQGRDSPLHF.